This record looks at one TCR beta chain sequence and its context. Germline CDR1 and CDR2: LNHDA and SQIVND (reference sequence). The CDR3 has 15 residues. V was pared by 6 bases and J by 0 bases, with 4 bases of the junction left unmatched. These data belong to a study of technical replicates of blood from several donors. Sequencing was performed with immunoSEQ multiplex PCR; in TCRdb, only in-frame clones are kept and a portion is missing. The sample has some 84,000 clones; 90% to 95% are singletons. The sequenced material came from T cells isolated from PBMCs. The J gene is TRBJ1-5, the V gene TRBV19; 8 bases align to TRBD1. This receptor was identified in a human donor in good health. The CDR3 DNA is TGTGCCAGTAGGACAGGGGAATATAGCAATCAGCCCCAGCATTTT. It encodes CASRTGEYSNQPQHF.